The 20 T cell receptor beta chains reported below all come from one sample, sequenced in a study of metastatic and nonmetastatic thyroid tumors. TCRdb recomputed clones from the PCR reads via MiXCR. The sample lists roughly 71,000 clones; more than 15% were seen once. Each patient came to thyroid surgery without any prior treatment (of any kind). The sequenced sample consisted of blood. The receptors originated from a female donor with papillary thyroid cancer or a benign thyroid nodule (not recorded which). Some clones in this sample may be carry-over from other donors' samples.

The table lists this clone with many counts. The chain uses TRBV4-1 and TRBJ1-4, with 7 bases fitting TRBD1. J gave up 2 bases and V 0 bases, and 12 bases lay outside the gene matches. The germline gives CDR1 MGHRA, CDR2 YSYEKL. The CDR3 contains 19 residues. The DNA for the CDR3 is TGCGCCAGCAGCCAAGAAGGTGTGCCAGGGGGTGCTACTAATGAAAAACTGTTTTTT. Translating it yields CASSQEGVPGGATNEKLFF.

The sample holds many counts of this clone. This rearrangement joins TRBV3-1 to TRBJ2-1; 7 positions agree with TRBD2. The germline gives CDR1 LGHDT, CDR2 YNNKEL (reference sequence). The CDR3 contains 15 residues. After removal of 7 bases from V and 0 bases from J, the junction contained 6 bases not matched to a gene. CDR3 bases: TGTGCCAGCACATCTAGCGGATACTCCTACAATGAGCAGTTCTTC. Translation: CASTSSGYSYNEQFF.

This clone was recorded a few times. The V gene is TRBV6-1, the J gene TRBJ2-7; maybe TRBD2 (6 bases). This CDR3 is built from 14 residues. The V and J ends lost 8 bases and 2 bases respectively, with 16 bases between them. In germline, CDR1 is MNHNS, CDR2 SASEGT. CDR3 region: CASPHVWGAYEQYF. CDR3 sequence (DNA): TGTGCCAGCCCCCATGTGTGGGGGGCCTACGAGCAGTACTTC.

This clone was seen ten or more times. The J gene is TRBJ2-7, the V gene TRBV11-2, with D unresolved. Germline CDR1 and CDR2: SGHAT and FQNNGV. With 4 bases removed from V and 0 bases from J, the gap between germline ends came to 16 bases. The CDR3 contains 16 residues. The CDR3 nucleotides are TGTGCCAGCAGCTCTGGGGTCTACTCAAGCTCCTACGAGCAGTACTTC. It encodes CASSSGVYSSSYEQYF.

This clone was seen repeatedly, ten times or more. V gene TRBV25-1 combines with J gene TRBJ1-6; D might be TRBD1 (6 bases). Germline loops: CDR1 MGHDK, CDR2 SYGVNS. The V gene lost 4 bases and the J gene lost 7 bases, with 17 bases spanning the gap. There are 16 residues in the CDR3. CDR3 protein: CASSALFGQGNSPLHF. The DNA of the CDR3 is TGTGCCAGCAGTGCCTTATTCGGGCAGGGGAATTCACCCCTCCACTTT.

This clone was detected many times. V and J are TRBV5-1 and TRBJ2-7; 11 nucleotides agree with TRBD1. J was trimmed by 0 bases and V by 4 bases; bases with no gene match: 6. The CDR3 extends over 16 amino acids. Germline CDR1 reads SGHRS; CDR2 reads YFSETQ. This CDR3 reads CASSGGQGAPSYEQYF. The DNA of the CDR3 is TGCGCCAGCAGCGGCGGACAGGGGGCCCCCTCCTACGAGCAGTACTTC.

This clone was detected ten times or more. The rearrangement links TRBV6-6 to TRBJ2-7, with D possibly matching TRBD2 (6 bases). Germline lookup yields CDR1 MNHNY and CDR2 SVGAGI (reference sequence). This CDR3 is built from 17 residues. V lost 0 bases, J lost 2 bases, and 17 bases lay in between. The CDR3 nucleotides are TGTGCCAGCAGTTACTCATCAGGGCGGGACTTAACCTACGAGCAGTACTTC. Its translation: CASSYSSGRDLTYEQYF.

At least ten counts were recorded for this clone. Other nucleotide sequences in the sample specify the same CDR3. The gene calls are TRBV20-1 and TRBJ2-7; D not certain. The germline V and J ends were trimmed by 1 base and 2 bases, with 15 bases remaining between them. Germline V gives CDR1 DFQATT, CDR2 SNEGSKA (reference sequence). There are 15 residues in the CDR3. In nucleotides, the CDR3 is TGCAGTGCTAGAGTTGGGCCCTTTCCAACCTACGAGCAGTACTTC. Protein: CSARVGPFPTYEQYF.

This clone was observed a few times. The chain couples TRBV6-2 or TRBV6-3 to TRBJ2-3; 7 bases are a match to TRBD1. Trimming cost V 4 bases and J 2 bases; bases outside gene matches: 3. CDR3 length: 14 residues. Germline V gives CDR1 MNHEY, CDR2 SVGEGT. The CDR3 loop is CASSFTGATDTQYF. DNA for the CDR3: TGTGCCAGCAGTTTCACAGGGGCCACAGATACGCAGTATTTT.

About this clone: This may come from a read error, since a much larger clone is one base off. The chain couples TRBV9 to TRBJ1-5, with a possible D match to TRBD1 (6 bases). There are 13 residues in the CDR3. Per the germline V gene, CDR1 is SGDLS and CDR2 is YYNGEE. CDR3 sequence (DNA): TGTGCCAACAGCGTGGAGGGGGGGCAGCCCCAGCATTTT. Protein: CANSVEGGQPQHF. The whole variable domain, filled in from reference TRBV9 and TRBJ1-5, reads DSGVTQTPKHLITATGQRVTLRCSPRSGDLSVYWYQQSLDQGLQFLIQYYNGEERAKGNILERFSAQQFPDLHSELNLSSLELGDSALYFCANSVEGGQPQHFGDGTRLSIL.

Details on this clone: A much larger clone lies a single base off, so this may be a read error. The rearrangement uses TRBV4-2 and TRBJ2-1; no clear D gene. The germline gives CDR1 LGHNA, CDR2 YNFKEQ. The CDR3 runs 15 residues. Here the CDR3 reads CAGSQDVGLYNEQFF. As DNA, the CDR3 is TGTGCCGGCAGCCAAGATGTCGGCCTGTACAATGAGCAGTTCTTC.

This clone was counted at least ten times. The chain links TRBV7-9 to TRBJ2-3; either TRBD1 or TRBD2 may fit D (5 bases each). Germline assignment: CDR1 SEHNR and CDR2 FQNEAQ (reference sequence). This CDR3 has 15 amino acids. V dropped 5 bases and J dropped 2 bases, with 14 bases sitting between them. In DNA form, the CDR3 reads TGTGCCAGCAGCGCCCCGGGACGGGCCACAGATACGCAGTATTTT. This gives the protein CASSAPGRATDTQYF. Full variable domain (outside the CDR3, taken from reference TRBV7-9 and TRBJ2-3): DTGVSQNPRHKITKRGQNVTFRCDPISEHNRLYWYRQTLGQGPEFLTYFQNEAQLEKSRLLSDRFSAERPKGSFSTLEIQRTEQGDSAMYLCASSAPGRATDTQYFGPGTRLTVL.

The chain employs TRBV7-8 and TRBJ2-7; 8 nucleotides agree with TRBD2. The germline gives CDR1 SGHVS, CDR2 FQNEAQ. The CDR3 is made up of 15 amino acids. With 2 bases clipped from V and 6 bases from J, the junction kept 9 bases outside the gene matches. The CDR3 nucleotides are TGTGCCAGCAGCTTATTAGCGGGAACAGCACGCGAGCAGTACTTC. Translated, it gives CASSLLAGTAREQYF.

The chain employs TRBV5-1 and TRBJ1-1; TRBD1 matches 9 bases. Trimming removed 4 bases from V and 3 bases from J; junction bases left unmatched: 4. The CDR3 runs to 14 residues. CDR1 SGHRS and CDR2 YFSETQ come from the germline V gene. The CDR3 DNA follows: TGCGCCAGCAGCACGGACAGGGGCTACACTGAAGCTTTCTTT. Translation: CASSTDRGYTEAFF.

This clone was observed many times. The chain recombines TRBV4-1 with TRBJ2-1; D might be TRBD2 (5 bases). Germline V gene data show CDR1 as MGHRA and CDR2 as YSYEKL. CDR3 size: 15 residues. The V and J ends lost 1 base and 9 bases respectively, with 16 bases between them. The CDR3 DNA reads as TGCGCCAGCAGCCAAGGGCTACTAGGAAGTCGTGAGCAGTTCTTC. Protein: CASSQGLLGSREQFF.

Only a few counts were recorded for this clone. J is TRBJ2-7 and V is TRBV27; D is perhaps TRBD1 or TRBD2 (5 bases each). Germline values: CDR1 MNHEY, CDR2 SMNVEV (reference sequence). This CDR3 has 13 amino acids. Trimming cost V 6 bases and J 5 bases, with 14 bases left between them. CDR3 nucleotides: TGTGCCAGCAGGAGGAGAGGGGAACACGAGCAGTACTTC. This sequence encodes CASRRRGEHEQYF.

This clone was picked up many times. The chain recombines TRBV5-4 with TRBJ2-7; D possibly corresponds to TRBD2 (6 bases). The CDR3 length is 11 residues. Germline-derived CDR1 and CDR2 are SGHNT and YYREEE (reference sequence). V lost 3 bases and J 6 bases, leaving 7 bases between the germline ends. This chain's CDR3 is CASSWRGEQYF. As DNA, the CDR3 is TGTGCCAGCAGCTGGAGGGGCGAGCAGTACTTC.

In this sample, this clone turned up many times. This chain links TRBV30 with TRBJ1-1; 10 nucleotides line up with TRBD1. J was trimmed by 2 bases and V by 5 bases; bases with no gene match: 2. CDR1 GTSNPN and CDR2 SVGIG come from the germline V gene (reference sequence). The CDR3 is 13 residues long. CDR3 bases: TGTGCCTGGGACAGGGGGCTCAACACTGAAGCTTTCTTT. The encoded protein is CAWDRGLNTEAFF.

Many counts were recorded for this clone. The chain combines TRBV30 with TRBJ2-7; 9 bases line up with TRBD2. Germline V gene sequence: CDR1 GTSNPN, CDR2 SVGIG (reference sequence). This CDR3 is 16 amino acids long. The trim removed 0 bases at V and 2 bases at J, leaving 8 bases unmatched. The DNA for the CDR3 is TGTGCCTGGAGTGTCCATCGGACTAGCGCGACCTACGAGCAGTACTTC. Translated: CAWSVHRTSATYEQYF.

This clone was counted many times. The chain combines TRBV12-3 or TRBV12-4 with TRBJ2-7, with D maybe TRBD2 (7 bases). Trimming stripped 8 bases from V and 4 bases from J, with 12 bases between. The CDR3 covers 12 residues. The CDR3 reads CASRGGGYEQYF. The CDR3 nucleotides read TGTGCCAGCCGGGGAGGGGGATACGAGCAGTACTTC.